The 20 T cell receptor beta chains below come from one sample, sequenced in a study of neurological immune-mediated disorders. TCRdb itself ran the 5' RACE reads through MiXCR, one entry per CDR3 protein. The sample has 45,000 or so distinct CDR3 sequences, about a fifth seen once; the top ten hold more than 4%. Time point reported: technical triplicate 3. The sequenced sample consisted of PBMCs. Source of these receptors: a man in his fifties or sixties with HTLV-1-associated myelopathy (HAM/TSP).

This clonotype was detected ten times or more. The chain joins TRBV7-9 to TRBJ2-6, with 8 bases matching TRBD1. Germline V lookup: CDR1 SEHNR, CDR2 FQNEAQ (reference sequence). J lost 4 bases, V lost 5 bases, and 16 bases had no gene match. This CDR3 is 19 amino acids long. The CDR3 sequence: CASSPPVGQGARGANVLTF. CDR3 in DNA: TGTGCCAGCAGCCCCCCGGTCGGCCAGGGGGCAAGAGGGGCCAACGTCCTGACTTTC.

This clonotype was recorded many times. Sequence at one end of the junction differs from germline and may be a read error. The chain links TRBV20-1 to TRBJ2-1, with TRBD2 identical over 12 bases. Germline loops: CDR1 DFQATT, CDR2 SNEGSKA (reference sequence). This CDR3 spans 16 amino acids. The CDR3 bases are TGCAGTGCTAGAAAACGACTAGCGGGAGAATACAGTGAGCAGTTCTTC. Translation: CSARKRLAGEYSEQFF.

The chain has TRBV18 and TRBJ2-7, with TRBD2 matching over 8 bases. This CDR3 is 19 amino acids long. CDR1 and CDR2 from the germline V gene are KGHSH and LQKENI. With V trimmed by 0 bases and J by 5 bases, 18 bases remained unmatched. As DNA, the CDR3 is TGTGCCAGCTCACCACCGGTCACACAGTTGGATAGCGGGAAACACGAGCAGTACTTC. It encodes CASSPPVTQLDSGKHEQYF.

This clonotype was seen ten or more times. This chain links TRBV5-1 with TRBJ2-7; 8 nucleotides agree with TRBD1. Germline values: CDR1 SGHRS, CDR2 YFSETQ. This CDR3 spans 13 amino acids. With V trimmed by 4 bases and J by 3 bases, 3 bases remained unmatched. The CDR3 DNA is TGCGCCAGCAGCACAGGACAGGGCTACGAGCAGTACTTC. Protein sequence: CASSTGQGYEQYF.

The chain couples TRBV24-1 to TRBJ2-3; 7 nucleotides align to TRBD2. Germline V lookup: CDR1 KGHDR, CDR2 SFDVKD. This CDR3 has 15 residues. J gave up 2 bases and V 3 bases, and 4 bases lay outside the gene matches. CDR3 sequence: CATSDGREPTDTQYF. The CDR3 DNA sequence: TGTGCCACCAGTGATGGGAGGGAACCCACAGATACGCAGTATTTT.

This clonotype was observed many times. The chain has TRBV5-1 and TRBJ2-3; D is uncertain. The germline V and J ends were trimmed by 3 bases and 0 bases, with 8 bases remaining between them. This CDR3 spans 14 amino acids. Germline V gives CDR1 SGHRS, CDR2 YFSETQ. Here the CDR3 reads CASSYYDSTDTQYF. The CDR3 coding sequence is TGCGCCAGCAGCTATTACGACAGCACAGATACGCAGTATTTT.

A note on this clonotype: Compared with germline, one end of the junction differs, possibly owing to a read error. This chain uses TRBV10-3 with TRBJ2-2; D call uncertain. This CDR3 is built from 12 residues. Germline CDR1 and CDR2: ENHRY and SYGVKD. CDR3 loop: CAISGCTRELFF. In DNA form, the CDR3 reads TGTGCCATCAGTGGTTGCACCAGGGAGCTGTTTTTT.

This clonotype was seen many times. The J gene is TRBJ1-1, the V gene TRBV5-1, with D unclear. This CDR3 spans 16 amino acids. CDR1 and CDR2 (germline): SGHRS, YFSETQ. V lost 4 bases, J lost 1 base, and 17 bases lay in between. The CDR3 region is CASSPVINRANTEAFF. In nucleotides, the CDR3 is TGCGCCAGCAGCCCAGTGATAAATCGAGCGAACACTGAAGCTTTCTTT.

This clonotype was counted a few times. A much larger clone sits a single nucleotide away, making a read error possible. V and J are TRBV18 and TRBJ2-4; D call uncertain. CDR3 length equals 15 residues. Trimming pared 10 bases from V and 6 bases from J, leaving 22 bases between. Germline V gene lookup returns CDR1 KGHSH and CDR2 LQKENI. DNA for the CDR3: TGTGCCAACTCCCCTTTAGACTTCCCAGGAAACATTCAGTACTTC. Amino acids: CANSPLDFPGNIQYF.

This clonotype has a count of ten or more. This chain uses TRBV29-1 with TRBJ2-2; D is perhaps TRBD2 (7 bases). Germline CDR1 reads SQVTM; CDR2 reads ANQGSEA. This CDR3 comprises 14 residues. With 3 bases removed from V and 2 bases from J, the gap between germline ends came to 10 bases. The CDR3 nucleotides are TGCAGCGTTGACCGGGGGGCTAACACCGGGGAGCTGTTTTTT. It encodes CSVDRGANTGELFF.

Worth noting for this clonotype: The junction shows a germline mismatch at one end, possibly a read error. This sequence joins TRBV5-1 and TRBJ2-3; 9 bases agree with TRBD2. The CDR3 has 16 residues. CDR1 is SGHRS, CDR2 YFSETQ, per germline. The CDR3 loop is CTSSLGSSGKTDTQYF. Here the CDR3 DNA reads TGCACCAGCAGCTTGGGATCTAGCGGGAAAACAGATACGCAGTATTTT. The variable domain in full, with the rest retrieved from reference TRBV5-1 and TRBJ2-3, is KAGVTQTPRYLIKTRGQQVTLSCSPISGHRSVSWYQQTPGQGLQFLFEYFSETQRNKGNFPGRFSGRQFSNSRSEMNVSTLELGDSALYLCTSSLGSSGKTDTQYFGPGTRLTVL.

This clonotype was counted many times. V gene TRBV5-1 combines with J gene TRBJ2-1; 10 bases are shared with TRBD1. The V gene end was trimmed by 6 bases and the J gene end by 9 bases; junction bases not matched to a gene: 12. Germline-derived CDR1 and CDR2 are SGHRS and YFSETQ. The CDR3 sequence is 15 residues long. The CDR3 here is CASKQGRQGAGEQFF. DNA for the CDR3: TGCGCCAGCAAGCAGGGGCGACAGGGGGCAGGTGAGCAGTTCTTC.

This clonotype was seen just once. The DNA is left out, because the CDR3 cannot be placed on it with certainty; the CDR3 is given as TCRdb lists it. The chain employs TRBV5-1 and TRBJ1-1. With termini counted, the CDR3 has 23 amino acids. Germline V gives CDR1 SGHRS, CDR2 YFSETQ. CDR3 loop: CASSFYICSASQGPSVTNTEAFF.

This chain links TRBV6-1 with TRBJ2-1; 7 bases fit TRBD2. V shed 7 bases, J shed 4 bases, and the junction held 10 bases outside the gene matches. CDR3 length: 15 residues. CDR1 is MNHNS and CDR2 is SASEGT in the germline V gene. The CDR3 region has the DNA TGTGCCAGCAAGGAGCTAGCGGCGCCTTACAATGAGCAGTTCTTC. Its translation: CASKELAAPYNEQFF.

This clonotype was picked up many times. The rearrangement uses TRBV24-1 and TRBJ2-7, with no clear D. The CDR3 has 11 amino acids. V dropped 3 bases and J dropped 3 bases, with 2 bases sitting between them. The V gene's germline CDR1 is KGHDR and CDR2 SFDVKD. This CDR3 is CATSDGYEQYF. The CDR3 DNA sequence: TGTGCCACCAGTGATGGCTACGAGCAGTACTTC.

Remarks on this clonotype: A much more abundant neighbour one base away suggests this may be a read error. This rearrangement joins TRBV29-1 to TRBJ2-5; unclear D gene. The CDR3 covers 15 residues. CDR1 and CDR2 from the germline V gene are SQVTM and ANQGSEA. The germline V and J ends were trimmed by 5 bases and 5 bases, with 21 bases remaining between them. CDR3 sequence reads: CSVMNLGPTSETQYF. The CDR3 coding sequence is TGCAGCGTTATGAATCTGGGTCCGACTTCGGAGACCCAGTACTTC.

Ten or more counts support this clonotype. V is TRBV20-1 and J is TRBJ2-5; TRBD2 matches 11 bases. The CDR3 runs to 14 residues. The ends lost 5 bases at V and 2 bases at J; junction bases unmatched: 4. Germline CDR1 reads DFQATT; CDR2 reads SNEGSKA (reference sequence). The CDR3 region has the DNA TGCAGTGCTTACCGACTAGCGGGGCAAGAGACCCAGTACTTC. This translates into CSAYRLAGQETQYF.

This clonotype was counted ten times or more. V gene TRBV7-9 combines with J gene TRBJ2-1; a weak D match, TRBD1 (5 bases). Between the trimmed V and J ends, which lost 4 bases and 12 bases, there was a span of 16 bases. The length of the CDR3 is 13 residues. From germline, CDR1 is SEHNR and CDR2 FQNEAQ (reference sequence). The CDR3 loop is CASSSSWGGAQFF. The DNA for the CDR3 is TGTGCCAGCAGCTCCTCTTGGGGCGGTGCGCAGTTCTTC.

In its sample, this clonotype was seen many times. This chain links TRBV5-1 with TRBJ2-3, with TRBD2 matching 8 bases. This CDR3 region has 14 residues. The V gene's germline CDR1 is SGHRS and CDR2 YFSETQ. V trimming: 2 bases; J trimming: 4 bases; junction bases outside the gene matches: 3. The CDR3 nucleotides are TGCGCCAGCAGCTTAGCGGGGGAGGCAGATACGCAGTATTTT. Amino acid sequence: CASSLAGEADTQYF.

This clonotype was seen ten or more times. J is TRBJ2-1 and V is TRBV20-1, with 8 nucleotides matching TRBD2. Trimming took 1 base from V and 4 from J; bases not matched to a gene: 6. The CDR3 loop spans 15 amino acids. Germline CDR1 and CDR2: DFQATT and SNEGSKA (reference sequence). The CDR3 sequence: CSARAGTRTYNEQFF. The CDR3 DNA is TGCAGTGCTAGAGCCGGGACTAGGACTTACAATGAGCAGTTCTTC.